These T cell receptor beta chains were read from a single sample in a study of T cells after yellow fever vaccination. MiXCR was run by TCRdb on the 5' RACE reads, yielding one entry per CDR3 protein. The sample records nearly 550,000 distinct CDR3 sequences, roughly a fifth being singletons. Sequenced material: PBMCs, taken 15 days after the yellow fever booster vaccination. The receptors derive from a man aged 25 to 40 who received the YFV17D yellow fever vaccine. Each CDR3 is given with its conserved first and last residue. A D gene is named only where the DNA matches it firmly. Clone size is shown for a subset of rows, as once, few, many or a class of expanded clone.

clone size,J gene,V gene,D gene,CDR3 protein,CDR3 DNA
.,TRBJ2-1,TRBV12-3/TRBV12-4,TRBD1,CASSYQGALGNEQFF,TGTGCCAGCAGTTACCAGGGGGCTCTGGGCAATGAGCAGTTCTTC
many,TRBJ1-5,TRBV2,.,CASSRTLSNQPQHF,TGTGCCAGCAGCAGAACCCTTAGCAATCAGCCCCAGCATTTT
few,TRBJ2-7,TRBV29-1,TRBD1,CSVLTGKYEQYF,TGCAGCGTTCTGACAGGGAAGTACGAGCAGTACTTC
.,TRBJ2-1,TRBV7-2,.,CASSLTALSRDSF,TGTGCCAGCAGCTTGACAGCCTTGAGCCGGGACTCCTTC
.,TRBJ2-1,TRBV15,.,CATSSPTGRTNEQFF,TGTGCCACCAGCAGTCCGACGGGGCGGACCAATGAGCAGTTCTTC
once,TRBJ2-5,TRBV27,TRBD1,CASSLSFLGQGMKTQYF,TGTGCCAGCAGTTTATCGTTCCTGGGACAGGGGATGAAGACCCAGTACTTC
.,TRBJ2-3,TRBV7-2,TRBD2,CASSRGDVADTQYF,TGTGCCAGCAGCCGGGGGGATGTGGCAGATACGCAGTATTTT
few,TRBJ2-1,TRBV5-1,.,CASRYASPNEQFF,TGCGCCAGCAGATATGCTTCCCCTAATGAGCAGTTCTTC
.,TRBJ2-1,TRBV18,TRBD2,CASSIAGYYNEQFF,TGTGCCAGCTCCATAGCGGGCTATTACAATGAGCAGTTCTTC
.,TRBJ2-7,TRBV10-3,TRBD2,CAISGSGLAVYEQYF,TGTGCCATCAGTGGTTCGGGACTAGCTGTATACGAGCAGTACTTC
.,TRBJ2-1,TRBV6-5,TRBD1,CASSSARDSEQFF,TGTGCCAGCAGTTCAGCCCGGGACAGCGAGCAGTTCTTC
.,TRBJ2-7,TRBV20-1,.,CSATHRLGSDEQYF,TGCAGTGCTACCCATAGACTAGGTTCCGACGAGCAGTACTTC
few,TRBJ2-2,TRBV28,.,CASSLWASGPNTGELFF,TGTGCCAGCAGCCTTTGGGCGAGCGGCCCGAACACCGGGGAGCTGTTTTTT
.,TRBJ2-2,TRBV7-7,.,CASSLLASTGELFF,TGTGCCAGCAGCCTTCTAGCATCCACCGGGGAGCTGTTTTTT
.,TRBJ1-1,TRBV28,.,CASSLAGKLGTEAFF,TGTGCCAGCAGTTTAGCAGGGAAGCTTGGCACTGAAGCTTTCTTT
few,TRBJ2-1,TRBV5-1,.,CASSSSVEGRRQFF,TGCGCCAGCAGCTCCTCTGTGGAGGGGCGGAGACAGTTCTTC
.,TRBJ2-1,TRBV2,.,CASSVLGDEQFF,TGTGCCAGCAGTGTGCTGGGAGATGAGCAGTTCTTC
few,TRBJ2-3,TRBV11-2,.,CASRASLTQYF,TGTGCCAGCAGGGCTAGTCTTACGCAGTATTTT
few,TRBJ2-1,TRBV6-1,.,CASSEQSAGEQFF,TGTGCCAGCAGTGAACAGAGCGCGGGGGAGCAGTTCTTC
.,TRBJ1-5,TRBV19,.,CASSLLQEGTDQPQHF,TGTGCCAGTAGCCTGTTACAGGAGGGCACGGATCAGCCCCAGCATTTT
.,TRBJ2-1,TRBV5-1,TRBD2,CASSLIGGDNEQFF,TGCGCCAGCAGCTTGATTGGGGGGGACAATGAGCAGTTCTTC
.,TRBJ2-7,TRBV7-2,TRBD1,CASSLAGQGIHEQYF,TGTGCCAGCAGCTTAGCCGGACAGGGGATCCACGAGCAGTACTTC
.,TRBJ2-3,TRBV19,TRBD1,CASSGQGTDTQYF,TGTGCCAGTAGCGGACAGGGCACAGATACGCAGTATTTT
.,TRBJ2-3,TRBV28,TRBD2,CASSRGSGGDTQYF,TGTGCCAGCAGTCGAGGTAGCGGGGGAGATACGCAGTATTTT
few,TRBJ2-4,TRBV29-1,.,CSVFDSPQNIQYF,TGCAGCGTTTTTGACAGTCCCCAAAACATTCAGTACTTC
.,TRBJ1-1,TRBV12-3/TRBV12-4,.,CASSYARKAFF,TGTGCCAGCAGTTACGCCAGGAAAGCTTTCTTT
few,TRBJ2-6,TRBV7-2,.,CASSLGRLLSGANVLTF,TGTGCCAGCAGCTTAGGTAGGCTCCTCTCTGGGGCCAACGTCCTGACTTTC
.,TRBJ2-7,TRBV3-1,.,CASSQTMTRYEQYF,TGTGCCAGCAGCCAAACGATGACCCGTTACGAGCAGTACTTC
.,TRBJ2-7,TRBV10-3,.,CAIGQTPYEQYF,TGTGCCATCGGACAGACGCCCTACGAGCAGTACTTC
.,TRBJ2-7,TRBV20-1,TRBD2,CSARLAGGSHEQYF,TGCAGTGCTAGACTAGCGGGAGGGTCCCACGAGCAGTACTTC
few,TRBJ1-5,TRBV6-2/TRBV6-3,.,CASSSDRFEVAQPQHF,TGTGCCAGCAGTTCCGACAGATTTGAAGTGGCTCAGCCCCAGCATTTT
.,TRBJ2-3,TRBV12-3/TRBV12-4,.,CASIRSGVTDTQYF,TGTGCCAGCATCCGGAGTGGGGTGACAGATACGCAGTATTTT
.,TRBJ2-7,TRBV7-9,TRBD1,CASSPGQVSYEQYF,TGTGCCAGCAGCCCGGGACAGGTCTCCTACGAGCAGTACTTC
once,TRBJ2-7,TRBV7-2,TRBD2,CASSSRSGTFAYEQYF,TGTGCCAGCAGCTCCCGTAGCGGGACCTTTGCTTACGAGCAGTACTTC
.,TRBJ1-2,TRBV11-2,.,CASSVGRGSYTF,TGTGCCAGCAGCGTCGGGAGGGGGAGCTACACCTTC
.,TRBJ2-7,TRBV7-9,.,CASSLAAGLYEQYF,TGTGCCAGCAGCTTAGCCGCGGGTCTATACGAGCAGTACTTC
.,TRBJ2-2,TRBV4-3,.,CASSQEGALSGELFF,TGCGCCAGCAGCCAAGAGGGGGCATTATCCGGGGAGCTGTTTTTT
.,TRBJ2-1,TRBV11-2,.,CASSVQFSSYNEQFF,TGTGCCAGCAGCGTACAATTTAGCTCCTACAATGAGCAGTTCTTC
few,TRBJ2-1,TRBV7-9,TRBD2,CASSRGTSGEF,TGTGCCAGCAGCCGAGGGACTAGCGGGGAGTTC
.,TRBJ2-7,TRBV7-9,.,CASSWGQGIPYEQYF,TGTGCCAGCAGCTGGGGGCAGGGAATACCCTACGAGCAGTACTTC
.,TRBJ2-2,TRBV20-1,TRBD2,CSARGLRAGGPGELFF,TGCAGTGCTAGAGGTCTTAGAGCGGGAGGTCCCGGGGAGCTGTTTTTT